This T cell receptor beta chain comes out of a study of response to subunit inactivated influenza vaccine. General study results and limits: The authors offered the suggestion that each seasonal influenza vaccination recruits few new T cells.

This clonotype was recorded a few times. The antigen is not known. MiXCR was run by TCRdb on the RT-PCR reads, yielding one entry per CDR3 protein. The sample holds under 550,000 distinct CDR3 sequences, roughly 8.2% seen once. The sequence was collected from a man aged 50 to 75 who received an inactivated influenza vaccine. Material: PBMCs from blood, obtained approximately 25 months after vaccination.

This chain's CDR3 is CASSAVNEQYF. Written as DNA, the CDR3 is TGTGCCAGCAGCGCCGTGAACGAGCAGTACTTC. The V call is TRBV14, the J call TRBJ2-7, with D unresolved. There are 11 residues in the CDR3. V was shortened by 5 bases and J by 5 bases, with 7 bases between the two germline ends. From germline, CDR1 is SGHDN and CDR2 FVKESK.